This entry lists 10 T cell receptor beta chains sequenced from one sample in a study of blood T cell repertoires in COVID-19. The protocol was immunoSEQ multiplex PCR, while the TCRdb copy is restricted to in-frame clones and leaves out a portion. The table has about 140,000 clones, 88% seen once. Specimen: peripheral blood. The receptors were gathered from a human donor with COVID-19, enrolled during active disease. The donor label of this sample is uncertain.

The chain has TRBV11-2 and TRBJ1-6; D possibly corresponds to TRBD1 (6 bases). Germline V gives CDR1 SGHAT, CDR2 FQNNGV. Trimming took off 4 bases at V and 5 bases at J, with 18 bases between the two ends. CDR3 size: 17 residues. Written as DNA, the CDR3 is TGTGCCAGCAGCTCCGACGGGGGGCGATCCGATAATTCACCCCTCCACTTT. Its translation is CASSSDGGRSDNSPLHF.

The V call is TRBV7-2, the J call TRBJ1-3; 7 nucleotides match TRBD1. The CDR3 contains 16 residues. Germline CDR1 and CDR2: SGHTA and FQGNSA. V shed 1 base, J shed 2 bases, and the junction held 5 bases outside the gene matches. The CDR3 protein is CASSLGPQGAGNTIYF. The CDR3 nucleotides read TGTGCCAGCAGCTTAGGGCCTCAGGGGGCTGGAAACACCATATATTTT.

The rearrangement uses TRBV6-5 and TRBJ2-1; the match to TRBD1 covers 7 bases. There are 15 residues in the CDR3. Germline trimming cut 11 bases from V and 0 bases from J; bases unmatched to any gene: 10. Germline CDR1 MNHEY, CDR2 SVGAGI. The CDR3 region has the DNA TGTGCCGGATCCTTGGACAGGAACTCCTACAATGAGCAGTTCTTC. Its protein is CAGSLDRNSYNEQFF.

The chain employs TRBV7-3 and TRBJ1-1; possibly TRBD1 for D (6 bases). Per germline, CDR1 SGHTA and CDR2 FQGTGA. This CDR3 contains 15 residues. Trimming left V 6 bases short and J 9 bases short, with 23 bases between. The CDR3 DNA reads as TGTGCCAGCAGACCGACGTGGCAGGGGCCCGAAAAAGCTTTCTTT. Its protein is CASRPTWQGPEKAFF.

This rearrangement joins TRBV19 to TRBJ2-5; maybe TRBD1 (6 bases). The germline CDR1 and CDR2 sequences are LNHDA and SQIVND (reference sequence). CDR3 length: 13 residues. Trimming stripped 6 bases from V and 9 bases from J, with 17 bases between. CDR3: CASSPTGLWAQYF. DNA for the CDR3: TGTGCCAGTAGCCCGACAGGTCTCTGGGCCCAGTACTTC.

This chain connects TRBV5-1 to TRBJ2-2, with D perhaps matching TRBD1 (6 bases). Germline loops: CDR1 SGHRS, CDR2 YFSETQ. This CDR3 is 14 amino acids long. V lost 2 bases, J lost 4 bases, and 9 bases lay in between. This CDR3 is CASSFRGSTGELFF. Here the CDR3 DNA reads TGCGCCAGCAGCTTTAGGGGGAGCACCGGGGAGCTGTTTTTT.

In the case of this clone: Other DNA sequences in this sample translate to the same CDR3. The chain has TRBV7-9 and TRBJ1-4, with TRBD1 as a possible D gene (6 bases). The germline V gene encodes CDR1 SEHNR and CDR2 FQNEAQ (reference sequence). V lost 5 bases and J 0 bases, leaving 10 bases between the germline ends. The CDR3 length is 15 residues. The CDR3 reads CASSPRGATNEKLFF. CDR3 nucleotides: TGTGCCAGCAGCCCCAGGGGTGCAACTAATGAAAAACTGTTTTTT. The full variable domain, rest sourced from reference TRBV7-9 and TRBJ1-4, is DTGVSQNPRHKITKRGQNVTFRCDPISEHNRLYWYRQTLGQGPEFLTYFQNEAQLEKSRLLSDRFSAERPKGSFSTLEIQRTEQGDSAMYLCASSPRGATNEKLFFGSGTQLSVL.

This chain uses TRBV29-1 with TRBJ1-2, with TRBD1 matching over 10 bases. There are 13 residues in the CDR3. Germline CDR1 is SQVTM and CDR2 is ANQGSEA. The J segment lost 7 bases and the V segment lost 6 bases, leaving 8 bases of the junction unmatched. Here the CDR3 DNA reads TGCAGCGTGGGCGGACAGGGGGGGTCTGGCTACACCTTC. This gives the protein CSVGGQGGSGYTF.

This rearrangement joins TRBV2 to TRBJ1-1; D remains unclear. The CDR3 runs 14 residues. V lost 6 bases, J lost 2 bases, and 13 bases lay in between. CDR1 and CDR2 from the germline V gene are SNHLY and FYNNEI. The DNA for the CDR3 is TGTGCCAGCAGAGCGACGGTCGAAAACACTGAAGCTTTCTTT. Translation: CASRATVENTEAFF. The variable domain in full, completed from reference TRBV2 and TRBJ1-1, reads EPEVTQTPSHQVTQMGQEVILRCVPISNHLYFYWYRQILGQKVEFLVSFYNNEISEKSEIFDDQFSVERPDGSNFTLKIRSTKLEDSAMYFCASRATVENTEAFFGQGTRLTVV.

The chain uses TRBV6-5 and TRBJ2-7, with TRBD2 matching over 14 bases. The CDR3 sequence is 15 residues long. Germline V gene data show CDR1 as MNHEY and CDR2 as SVGAGI. V was clipped by 6 bases and J by 5 bases; unmatched bases: 6. The CDR3 protein is CASSEGTSGSDEQYF. The CDR3, as DNA: TGTGCCAGCAGCGAGGGGACTAGCGGGAGCGACGAGCAGTACTTC.